This TCR beta chain was profiled in a study of lymphopenia after photon versus proton radiotherapy. Assay: immunoSEQ multiplex PCR; the TCRdb copy retains only in-frame clones and omits some. Among around 70,000 clones, 80% to 95% were seen once, and the ten largest hold 2.2%. Germline V lookup: CDR1 MGHRA, CDR2 YSYEKL. Trimming removed 3 bases at V and 7 bases at J, with 15 bases between. CDR3 size: 14 residues. This TCR was sampled from a woman between 35 and 50 years old with cholangiocarcinoma. This chain uses TRBV4-1 with TRBJ1-2; weak D call: TRBD1 (5 bases). The sample consisted of peripheral blood, taken from a patient treated with photon-based radiotherapy. CDR3: CASSQIRDETGYTF. DNA for the CDR3: TGCGCCAGCAGCCAGATCCGGGACGAAACTGGCTACACCTTC.